The 20 T cell receptor beta chains given below trace back to one sample, sequenced in a study of CXCR3-negative and CXCR3-positive naive CD8 T cells. The libraries of TRB cDNA were constructed through 5' RACE using UMI labels. Each CDR3 protein gets one entry in TCRdb, which reprocessed the 5' RACE reads and gives no DNA. This table holds over 100,000 distinct CDR3 sequences. Sequenced material: naive CXCR3- CD8+ T cells from blood. Indicated subset: CD45RO-CCR7+CD27+CD95- naive CD8+ T cells lacking CXCR3 (TNR3-). These receptors were taken from a human donor in good health. Some clones in this sample may be carry-over from other donors' samples.

The CDR3: CSARDLPGTGGNYGYTF. The rearrangement joins TRBV20-1 to TRBJ1-2; as DNA is missing, the TRBD1 call by TCRdb cannot be tested. This CDR3 is 17 amino acids long. Germline-derived CDR1 and CDR2 are DFQATT and SNEGSKA (reference sequence).

This chain uses TRBV12-3 or TRBV12-4 with TRBJ2-1; TCRdb reports TRBD2, a call that lacks DNA to check it against. The CDR3 spans 15 residues. CDR3 sequence: CASTSSGGAYNEQFF.

This chain uses TRBV29-1 with TRBJ2-1. This CDR3 has 13 residues. Per germline, CDR1 SQVTM and CDR2 ANQGSEA. CDR3: CSVDGDSYNEQFF.

This rearrangement joins TRBV5-5 to TRBJ2-2; the TCRdb call, TRBD2, lacks DNA for checking. The germline V gene encodes CDR1 SGHKS and CDR2 YYEKEE (reference sequence). The CDR3 runs 14 residues. This CDR3 reads CASSPSTSLGELFF.

The chain couples TRBV15 to TRBJ2-4; TCRdb lists TRBD1, though no DNA is available to test this call. Germline V gene sequence: CDR1 LNHNV, CDR2 YYDKDF (reference sequence). The CDR3 has 16 residues. CDR3: CATSRDKTGGFDIQYF.

V is TRBV28 and J is TRBJ2-7; TCRdb picks TRBD1, but there is no DNA to check that call. In germline, CDR1 is MDHEN, CDR2 SYDVKM. This CDR3 is 13 amino acids long. This CDR3 reads CASTETLAKEQYF.

The CDR3 region is CSALGLNEKLFF. V is TRBV29-1 and J is TRBJ1-4. This CDR3 spans 12 amino acids. CDR1 is SQVTM and CDR2 is ANQGSEA in the germline V gene.

The V call is TRBV5-5, the J call TRBJ2-7; TCRdb outputs TRBD1, but without DNA this stays unchecked. Per the germline V gene, CDR1 is SGHKS and CDR2 is YYEKEE (reference sequence). This CDR3 is 14 amino acids long. The CDR3 spells CASSFVTGNYEQYF.

The chain carries TRBV13 and TRBJ2-7. Per germline, CDR1 PRHDT and CDR2 FYEKMQ (reference sequence). CDR3 size: 14 residues. CDR3 loop: CASSFFGVSYEQYF.

The gene calls are TRBV10-3 and TRBJ1-1. This CDR3 is 13 amino acids long. In germline, CDR1 is ENHRY, CDR2 SYGVKD. This CDR3 reads CAGRAHERAEAYF.

V and J are TRBV28 and TRBJ2-3; the TCRdb D gene call, TRBD1, has no DNA to confirm it. This CDR3 contains 16 residues. Germline V gene data show CDR1 as MDHEN and CDR2 as SYDVKM. Here the CDR3 reads CASSKPGALLTDTQYF.

This chain uses TRBV7-8 with TRBJ2-5; as DNA is missing, the TRBD1 call by TCRdb cannot be tested. Germline V gene sequence: CDR1 SGHVS, CDR2 FQNEAQ. The CDR3 spans 14 residues. The CDR3 reads CASSPQGGQETQYF.

V gene TRBV20-1 combines with J gene TRBJ2-7; TCRdb gives TRBD2 as the D gene, but with no DNA this cannot be confirmed. The CDR3 is 12 amino acids. Germline assignment: CDR1 DFQATT and CDR2 SNEGSKA (reference sequence). CDR3 residues: CSARLAGYEQYF.

The chain combines TRBV20-1 with TRBJ1-1. The CDR3 contains 14 residues. CDR1 is DFQATT and CDR2 is SNEGSKA in the germline V gene (reference sequence). This chain's CDR3 is CSASIGVIGAEAFF.

The gene calls are TRBV29-1 and TRBJ1-1; TCRdb's D call of TRBD1 is untestable without DNA. The CDR3 has 13 amino acids. Per germline, CDR1 SQVTM and CDR2 ANQGSEA. The CDR3 protein is CSVEEGVNTEAFF.

This chain uses TRBV9 with TRBJ2-7. The CDR3 spans 14 residues. Germline CDR1 is SGDLS and CDR2 is YYNGEE. The CDR3 spells CASSVEGAAYEQYF. Variable domain in full (rest from reference TRBV9 and TRBJ2-7): DSGVTQTPKHLITATGQRVTLRCSPRSGDLSVYWYQQSLDQGLQFLIQYYNGEERAKGNILERFSAQQFPDLHSELNLSSLELGDSALYFCASSVEGAAYEQYFGPGTRLTVT.

This rearrangement joins TRBV9 to TRBJ1-1; no DNA is available, so the TRBD1 call from TCRdb remains unchecked. Germline V lookup: CDR1 SGDLS, CDR2 YYNGEE. The CDR3 runs to 15 residues. CDR3: CASSEGQGLGTEAFF.

The rearrangement joins TRBV11-2 to TRBJ2-1; TCRdb picks TRBD2, but there is no DNA to check that call. The CDR3 has 17 amino acids. From germline, CDR1 is SGHAT and CDR2 FQNNGV. This CDR3 reads CASTLGTSGEPYGEQFF. The full variable domain, with the rest looked up from reference TRBV11-2 and TRBJ2-1, is EAGVAQSPRYKIIEKRQSVAFWCNPISGHATLYWYQQILGQGPKLLIQFQNNGVVDDSQLPKDRFSAERLKGVDSTLKIQPAKLEDSAVYLCASTLGTSGEPYGEQFFGPGTRLTVL.

V usage is TRBV27 and J usage is TRBJ1-1. This CDR3 has 13 amino acids. Germline lookup yields CDR1 MNHEY and CDR2 SMNVEV (reference sequence). CDR3: CASSLSPTDEAFF.

V usage is TRBV27 and J usage is TRBJ1-1; with no DNA, the TCRdb D assignment of TRBD1 cannot be verified. This CDR3 is built from 14 residues. The V gene's germline CDR1 is MNHEY and CDR2 SMNVEV (reference sequence). The CDR3 sequence is CASSLGQMNTEAFF.